These 26 T cell receptor beta chains originate from one sample sequenced in a study of cytomegalovirus exposure and HLA in healthy donors. The assay was immunoSEQ multiplex PCR, and TCRdb's table has in-frame clones only and misses some. The top ten clones hold around 15% of a sample with over 150,000 clones, 70% to 85% of them seen once. Sequenced input: PBMCs. The source of these receptors is a woman between 25 and 40 years old in good health and CMV-seropositive.

This clone was recorded only once. The V and J genes are TRBV28 and TRBJ2-7; D might be TRBD2 (5 bases). The V gene's germline CDR1 is MDHEN and CDR2 SYDVKM. V was clipped by 5 bases and J by 4 bases, with 15 bases between them. The CDR3 sequence is 14 residues long. The CDR3 loop is CASSPPGGFYEQYF. The CDR3 DNA is TGTGCCAGCAGTCCGCCGGGCGGGTTTTACGAGCAGTACTTC.

This chain uses TRBV29-1 with TRBJ1-5; TRBD1 matches 8 bases. Germline V gene sequence: CDR1 SQVTM, CDR2 ANQGSEA. The CDR3 runs to 15 residues. Losses at the gene ends were 6 bases for V and 0 bases for J; bases not matched to a gene: 7. The CDR3 here is CSVRQGTGSNQPQHF. The DNA for the CDR3 is TGCAGCGTCAGACAGGGGACTGGTAGCAATCAGCCCCAGCATTTT.

The chain carries TRBV6-1 and TRBJ1-5; D may be TRBD1 (5 bases). The ends were cut back, 4 bases at V and 2 bases at J, with 9 bases in the middle. The CDR3 runs 14 residues. CDR1 is MNHNS and CDR2 is SASEGT in the germline V gene. CDR3 nucleotide sequence: TGTGCCAGCAGTGCGGACACTCGCAATCAGCCCCAGCATTTT. This sequence encodes CASSADTRNQPQHF.

The V gene is TRBV29-1, the J gene TRBJ2-1; 8 nucleotides match TRBD2. CDR3 length: 16 residues. The germline CDR1 and CDR2 sequences are SQVTM and ANQGSEA. Germline trimming cut 1 base from V and 4 bases from J; bases unmatched to any gene: 9. The chain's CDR3 is CSVEGSSGLYYNEQFF. The CDR3 coding sequence is TGCAGCGTTGAAGGGTCTAGCGGGCTCTATTACAATGAGCAGTTCTTC.

The chain couples TRBV5-1 to TRBJ2-1, with 9 bases lining up with TRBD2. V lost 3 bases and J lost 13; bases outside the gene matches: 11. The CDR3 runs 14 residues. Germline lookup yields CDR1 SGHRS and CDR2 YFSETQ. CDR3 nucleotide sequence: TGCGCCAGCAGCTCCAAACTAGCGGGTGTGGCCCAGTTCTTC. Its translation is CASSSKLAGVAQFF.

The chain is built from TRBV5-4 and TRBJ1-1; D is uncertain. Trimming removed 4 bases at V and 9 bases at J, with 10 bases between. Germline V gene lookup returns CDR1 SGHNT and CDR2 YYREEE (reference sequence). The CDR3 totals 11 residues. CDR3 in amino acids: CASSNQVQAFF. The CDR3 region has the DNA TGTGCCAGCAGCAACCAGGTACAAGCTTTCTTT.

V usage is TRBV6-6 and J usage is TRBJ1-5; 8 bases align to TRBD1. Germline CDR1 MNHNY, CDR2 SVGAGI (reference sequence). This CDR3 spans 16 amino acids. V shed 6 bases and J 2 bases; nucleotides not matched to a gene: 9. In DNA, the CDR3 is TGTGCCAGCAGCCGACGACAGGGGTCAGGCAATCAGCCCCAGCATTTT. It specifies CASSRRQGSGNQPQHF.

This clone has only one observation. The chain employs TRBV2 and TRBJ1-1; D possibly corresponds to TRBD1 (6 bases). V dropped 5 bases and J dropped 1 base, with 8 bases sitting between them. The CDR3 length is 13 residues. Germline V gives CDR1 SNHLY, CDR2 FYNNEI. CDR3 protein: CASSLDRNTEAFF. As DNA, the CDR3 is TGTGCCAGCAGTTTGGACAGGAACACTGAAGCTTTCTTT.

The genes are TRBV9 and TRBJ2-1; TRBD2 agrees at 8 bases. Germline trimming cut 2 bases from V and 7 bases from J; bases unmatched to any gene: 11. The CDR3 totals 16 residues. Germline CDR1 SGDLS, CDR2 YYNGEE. CDR3 sequence reads: CASSVDGGRPGNEQFF. CDR3 nucleotide sequence: TGTGCCAGCAGCGTCGATGGCGGGAGGCCGGGGAATGAGCAGTTCTTC.

This chain joins TRBV28 and TRBJ2-1, with D possibly being TRBD1 (6 bases). The CDR3 contains 15 residues. V was clipped by 2 bases and J by 3 bases, with 11 bases between them. The V gene's germline CDR1 is MDHEN and CDR2 SYDVKM. CDR3 nucleotide sequence: TGTGCCAGCAGTTTAGTACAGGGTCTCTACAATGAGCAGTTCTTC. It yields the protein CASSLVQGLYNEQFF.

The genes are TRBV5-1 and TRBJ1-4, with TRBD1 as a possible D gene (5 bases). Germline lookup yields CDR1 SGHRS and CDR2 YFSETQ. The V and J ends lost 0 bases and 6 bases respectively, with 12 bases between them. The CDR3 has 15 residues. CDR3 sequence: CASSLAAGWDEKLFF. The CDR3 nucleotides are TGCGCCAGCAGCTTGGCGGCAGGGTGGGATGAAAAACTGTTTTTT.

This chain joins TRBV4-1 and TRBJ2-1, with TRBD2 matching over 8 bases. The CDR3 extends over 15 amino acids. The V gene's germline CDR1 is MGHRA and CDR2 YSYEKL. Trimming cost V 0 bases and J 9 bases; bases outside gene matches: 7. As DNA, the CDR3 is TGCGCCAGCAGCCAAGACGGAGCGGGAGCTCTTGAGCAGTTCTTC. This encodes CASSQDGAGALEQFF.

In its sample, this clone was seen once. The chain has TRBV7-2 and TRBJ2-1, with 7 bases aligning to TRBD1. J gave up 4 bases and V 7 bases, and 10 bases lay outside the gene matches. The CDR3 consists of 15 residues. CDR1 is SGHTA, CDR2 FQGNSA, per germline. This CDR3 reads CASNSRDRAYNEQFF. The CDR3 DNA reads TGTGCCAGCAACTCCCGGGACAGAGCGTACAATGAGCAGTTCTTC.

The V gene is TRBV6-5, the J gene TRBJ2-5; 8 bases are a match to TRBD1. The CDR3 consists of 14 residues. The V segment lost 6 bases and the J segment 4 bases; nucleotides outside the gene matches: 7. Germline CDR1 is MNHEY and CDR2 is SVGAGI. CDR3 in amino acids: CASSFSTGAETQYF. CDR3 bases: TGTGCCAGCAGCTTCTCGACAGGGGCAGAGACCCAGTACTTC.

This chain connects TRBV25-1 to TRBJ1-1; no firm D call. Deletions cut 2 bases from V and 6 bases from J, with 10 bases between. This CDR3 comprises 13 residues. Germline CDR1 reads MGHDK; CDR2 reads SYGVNS. CDR3 loop: CASSEPYGAEAFF. In DNA form, the CDR3 reads TGTGCCAGCAGTGAACCCTACGGGGCTGAAGCTTTCTTT.

The chain recombines TRBV19 with TRBJ2-5; 11 positions agree with TRBD1. This CDR3 contains 14 residues. CDR1 LNHDA and CDR2 SQIVND come from the germline V gene (reference sequence). Trimming removed 9 bases from V and 5 bases from J; junction bases left unmatched: 8. CDR3 DNA sequence: TGTGCCAGCGGACTCGGGACAGGGGGTGAGACCCAGTACTTC. Its protein product is CASGLGTGGETQYF. The full variable domain, rest sourced from reference TRBV19 and TRBJ2-5, is DGGITQSPKYLFRKEGQNVTLSCEQNLNHDAMYWYRQDPGQGLRLIYYSQIVNDFQKGDIAEGYSVSREKKESFPLTVTSAQKNPTAFYLCASGLGTGGETQYFGPGTRLLVL.

The V call is TRBV5-4, the J call TRBJ2-7; TRBD1 is a possible D gene (5 bases). Germline loops: CDR1 SGHNT, CDR2 YYREEE (reference sequence). V gave up 0 bases and J gave up 3 bases, with 10 bases separating them. CDR3 length: 14 amino acids. The CDR3 reads CASSLVPRDYEQYF. The CDR3 DNA is TGTGCCAGCAGCTTGGTGCCCAGGGACTACGAGCAGTACTTC.

The V gene is TRBV6-5, the J gene TRBJ1-1; D is undetermined. V dropped 8 bases and J dropped 7 bases, with 14 bases sitting between them. This CDR3 spans 12 amino acids. The germline gives CDR1 MNHEY, CDR2 SVGAGI. CDR3 sequence: CASSSPLSEAFF. CDR3 DNA sequence: TGTGCCAGCTCTTCCCCACTGAGTGAAGCTTTCTTT.

The CDR3 is CTSSQAYTEAFF. CDR3 nucleotide sequence: TGCACCAGCAGCCAGGCCTACACTGAAGCTTTCTTT. The chain employs TRBV1 and TRBJ1-1; TRBD1 is taken as the D call from the table, unchecked against the DNA. TRBV1 corresponds to a pseudogene. The CDR3 sequence is 12 residues long.

The rearrangement uses TRBV30 and TRBJ2-2; TRBD1 aligns across 7 bases. The V segment lost 1 base and the J segment 0 bases; nucleotides outside the gene matches: 5. The CDR3 spans 16 residues. The germline gives CDR1 GTSNPN, CDR2 SVGIG (reference sequence). For the CDR3, the DNA is TGTGCCTGGAGTGGTTCTGGGACAGCGAACACCGGGGAGCTGTTTTTT. The encoded protein is CAWSGSGTANTGELFF.

The rearrangement uses TRBV7-8 and TRBJ1-5, with D uncertain. From germline, CDR1 is SGHVS and CDR2 FQNEAQ. Trimming stripped 5 bases from V and 4 bases from J, with 15 bases between. The CDR3 spans 15 residues. In DNA form, the CDR3 reads TGTGCCAGCAGCCCCTGGCCTATAGCGAATCAGCCCCAGCATTTT. This codes for CASSPWPIANQPQHF.

The CDR3 DNA is TGTGCCAGCAGTGAAACCGGTCTGAACACTGAAGCTTTCTTT. Translated, it gives CASSETGLNTEAFF. The chain uses TRBV6-1 and TRBJ1-1; D ambiguous. Germline-derived CDR1 and CDR2 are MNHNS and SASEGT. The V end lost 2 bases, the J end lost 0 bases, and 7 bases lay between the germline ends. CDR3 size: 14 residues.

This chain links TRBV29-1 with TRBJ2-2; D is uncertain. This CDR3 is 13 amino acids long. Germline V gene data show CDR1 as SQVTM and CDR2 as ANQGSEA. The germline V and J ends were trimmed by 7 bases and 2 bases, with 11 bases remaining between them. CDR3 sequence (DNA): TGCAGCGCGGCGGTCACTAACACCGGGGAGCTGTTTTTT. The encoded protein is CSAAVTNTGELFF.

The chain uses TRBV9 and TRBJ2-7; 9 nucleotides align to TRBD1. The ends lost 4 bases at V and 7 bases at J; junction bases unmatched: 9. The germline gives CDR1 SGDLS, CDR2 YYNGEE. This CDR3 comprises 14 residues. CDR3: CASSSRDREDEQYF. The CDR3 DNA sequence: TGTGCCAGCAGCAGCCGGGACAGGGAGGATGAGCAGTACTTC.

This clone was observed a few times. The J gene is TRBJ2-5, the V gene TRBV19; maybe TRBD1 (6 bases). This CDR3 spans 14 amino acids. Between the trimmed V and J ends, which lost 6 bases and 5 bases, there was a span of 16 bases. Germline lookup yields CDR1 LNHDA and CDR2 SQIVND (reference sequence). CDR3 loop: CASSETGLTETQYF. The DNA of the CDR3 is TGTGCCAGTAGCGAGACAGGTCTAACGGAGACCCAGTACTTC.

A note on this clone: Germline and junction disagree at one end, which may indicate a read error. J is TRBJ2-5 and V is TRBV29-1; no reliable D call. CDR1 SQVTM and CDR2 ANQGSEA come from the germline V gene. The CDR3 loop spans 13 amino acids. The CDR3 loop reads CSVESSGSRYGHF. CDR3 in DNA: TGCAGCGTTGAGTCGTCAGGCAGTAGGTACGGTCACTTC.